Sequencing of this T cell receptor (beta chain) was carried out in a study of T-cell reconstitution after alpha-beta-depleted transplantation in children. Whole-study results and caveats: Some patients showed high day-60 TCRbeta diversity, which derived from surviving recipient T cells and thymic progenitors. T-cell counts and diversity at one year following transplant were attributed mainly to newly produced T cells. Approximately two months post-transplant, alpha-beta T cells reportedly originated from several hundred expanded graft clones.

The CDR3 is made up of 14 amino acids. Germline-derived CDR1 and CDR2 are SGHRS and YFSETQ. Remarks on this clonotype: Its specificity is not known. One end of the junction fails to match germline, which may point to a read error.

Molecular barcoding with unique molecular identifiers was used for the TCRbeta library. Each CDR3 protein is one row after TCRdb ran MiXCR on the PCR reads. Of approximately 630,000 distinct CDR3 sequences in the sample, about an eighth were seen once. Sequenced material: PBMCs, taken before TCRalphabeta/CD19-depleted stem cell transplant. The V and J genes are TRBV5-1 and TRBJ2-7; TRBD1 might be the D (6 bases). This TCR was recovered from a girl aged 2-10 years with congenital amegakaryocytic thrombocytopenia, due to receive a stem cell transplant. The CDR3 spells CASSLVGASFEQYF. The CDR3 nucleotides read TGCGCCAGCAGCTTAGTGGGGGCCTCCTTCGAGCAGTACTTC.